The TCR beta chain described here comes from a study of regulatory T cells in long-lasting Graves disease. Study results and caveats: Sharing of public clonotypes was greater in persistent patients (more than 2,500) than in new patients (approximately 940).

To make TCR beta libraries, researchers used iRepertoire HTBI primers and Arm-PCR of CDR3 regions. TCRdb used MiXCR to reprocess the multiplex PCR reads, holding one entry per CDR3 protein. The sample lists hundreds of thousands of distinct CDR3 sequences, over 15% occurring once. Time point of the sample: newly diagnosed GD, antithyroid drugs for less than 3 months. Following extraction of RNA from PBMCs, that RNA was used to make the TCR library. A remark on this clonotype: Antigen: not known.

The germline V and J ends were trimmed by 1 base and 0 bases, with 8 bases remaining between them. The CDR3 contains 15 residues. Germline assignment: CDR1 LGHNA and CDR2 YSLEER. These records were also assigned to another study, of T cells in Graves' hyperthyroidism and ophthalmopathy. This second study notes: The primer set for the first-round RT-PCR of the TCR CDR3 was HTBI.

The chain is built from TRBV4-3 and TRBJ2-3; unclear D gene. Sample: peripheral blood mononuclear cells (PBMCs), taken at new diagnosis, from a patient treated with antithyroid drugs. This clonotype originated in a man aged 35-49 years with Graves disease. CDR3 amino acids: CASSQAQDSTDTQYF. Here the CDR3 DNA reads TGCGCCAGCAGCCAAGCCCAGGATAGCACAGATACGCAGTATTTT.